This is a list of T cell receptor beta chains from one sample in a study of OX40 agonist ivuxolimab in advanced cancers. The protocol was immunoSEQ multiplex PCR, while the TCRdb copy is restricted to in-frame clones and leaves out a portion. The sample holds 60,000 to 70,000 clones; about four fifths are singletons and the top ten take 1.2%. The specimen was CD4+ or CD8+ T cells sorted from blood, collected in a trial of the OX40 agonist ivuxolimab. Source of these receptors: an adult with an advanced solid tumor such as melanoma, head and neck, liver or kidney cancer. Both conserved end residues are part of each CDR3. Fields, in order: V gene, CDR3 protein.

TRBV5-6 CASSLGRGPNSPLHF
TRBV6-5 CASSGLHEQYF
TRBV5-1 CASSLDGLNYGYTF
TRBV6-5 CASIDRGSGEAFF
TRBV29-1 CSVSWTGAEAFF
TRBV18 CASSPSKVSHTEAFF
TRBV30 CAWITGGNTIYF
TRBV28 CASSLRARGGLGNEQYF
TRBV7-9 CASSLGLAANEQFF
TRBV2 CARQQGSGNTIYF
TRBV5-1 CASSSLAGGPLDNEQFF
TRBV6-1 CATEPVETQYF
TRBV7-9 CASSLQGALSYNEQFF
TRBV28 CASSSGVPPLHF